A selection of T cell receptor beta chains follows, all from one sample in a study of blood T cell repertoires in COVID-19. The table came from immunoSEQ multiplex PCR; TCRdb's copy has only in-frame clones and leaves some out. The profile shows about 230,000 clones, approximately 80% of them singletons. Sequenced material: peripheral blood. The receptors were gathered from a woman aged 50 to 60 with acute or convalescent COVID-19. Both conserved end residues are part of each CDR3. The order of the fields is clone size, D gene, V gene, J gene, CDR3 protein, CDR3 DNA. D genes are given only for firm matches. The size of a clone is reported for some rows only, either as once, few or many, or as a class for expanded clones.

few	.	TRBV3-1/TRBV3-2	TRBJ2-7	CASSQDSYEQYF	TGTGCCAGCAGCCAAGACAGCTACGAGCAGTACTTC
few	TRBD1	TRBV5-5	TRBJ1-2	CASSLAGTGGYQDGYTF	TGTGCCAGCAGCTTGGCCGGGACAGGGGGATACCAAGATGGCTACACCTTC
.	TRBD1	TRBV6-2/TRBV6-3	TRBJ1-2	CASSYGGQGAANYGYTF	TGTGCCAGCAGTTACGGGGGACAGGGGGCCGCTAACTATGGCTACACCTTC
once	TRBD1	TRBV19	TRBJ1-5	CASTTEDRGQHF	TGTGCCAGTACCACAGAAGACAGGGGCCAGCATTTT
.	.	TRBV5-6	TRBJ2-3	CASSHGRGVPTDTQYF	TGTGCCAGCAGCCACGGGCGGGGTGTGCCCACAGATACGCAGTATTTT
few	TRBD1	TRBV7-8	TRBJ2-6	CASSSTGGGTGANVLTF	TGTGCCAGCAGCTCGACAGGGGGTGGGACCGGGGCCAACGTCCTGACTTTC
.	TRBD1	TRBV11-2	TRBJ2-5	CASSLSGQGLTETQYF	TGTGCCAGCAGCTTATCGGGACAGGGATTAACAGAGACCCAGTACTTC
.	TRBD2	TRBV4-1	TRBJ2-3	CASSQSLAGGTDTQYF	TGCGCCAGCAGCCAATCACTAGCGGGGGGCACAGATACGCAGTATTTT
once	.	TRBV10-3	TRBJ2-1	CAIRRQGGKSYNEQFF	TGTGCCATCAGGAGGCAGGGCGGGAAATCCTACAATGAGCAGTTCTTC
.	TRBD1	TRBV30	TRBJ1-2	CAWSYRTGGGYTF	TGTGCCTGGAGCTACCGGACAGGTGGGGGCTACACCTTC
few	TRBD1	TRBV29-1	TRBJ2-7	CSVESRSGGYEQYF	TGCAGCGTTGAGAGTAGGTCAGGGGGCTACGAGCAGTACTTC
.	TRBD2	TRBV5-4	TRBJ2-7	CASSLLAGPGEQYF	TGTGCCAGCAGCTTGCTAGCGGGGCCGGGGGAGCAGTACTTC
.	.	TRBV28	TRBJ2-1	CASSLPGSVYNEQFF	TGTGCCAGCAGTCTACCGGGGTCCGTTTACAATGAGCAGTTCTTC
.	TRBD2	TRBV30	TRBJ2-3	CAWRLAADTQYF	TGTGCCTGGAGACTAGCGGCAGATACGCAGTATTTT
few	TRBD1	TRBV19	TRBJ1-5	CASRDRGGESNQPQHF	TGTGCCAGTAGGGACAGGGGGGGAGAGAGCAATCAGCCCCAGCATTTT
.	.	TRBV11-2	TRBJ2-1	CASSLALAGPYNEQFF	TGTGCCAGCAGCTTAGCTCTCGCGGGCCCCTACAATGAGCAGTTCTTC
few	.	TRBV11-1	TRBJ1-2	CASSFTTGRGYTF	TGTGCCAGCAGCTTTACCACAGGGAGAGGCTACACCTTC
many	.	TRBV7-9	TRBJ1-6	CASSWGQGEGSPLHF	TGTGCCAGCAGCTGGGGGCAGGGCGAAGGTTCACCCCTCCACTTT
once	.	TRBV5-1	TRBJ2-7	CASSLEARSYEQYF	TGCGCCAGCAGCTTGGAGGCCAGGTCCTACGAGCAGTACTTC
once	TRBD1	TRBV25-1	TRBJ1-1	CASRNRGLNTEAFF	TGTGCCAGCAGAAACAGGGGGCTGAACACTGAAGCTTTCTTT
.	.	TRBV4-2	TRBJ2-7	CASSQESGSEQYF	TGTGCCAGCAGCCAAGAATCGGGGTCCGAGCAGTACTTC
.	TRBD2	TRBV4-2	TRBJ2-2	CASSQGLAGVVGELFF	TGTGCCAGCAGCCAAGGACTAGCGGGAGTTGTCGGGGAGCTGTTTTTT
few	.	TRBV9	TRBJ2-7	CASSDTSSGYEQYF	TGTGCCAGCAGCGATACATCCAGTGGTTACGAGCAGTACTTC
once	TRBD1	TRBV5-1	TRBJ2-5	CASSLSGTGQETQYF	TGCGCCAGCAGCTTATCCGGGACAGGACAAGAGACCCAGTACTTC
.	TRBD2	TRBV15	TRBJ2-5	CATSRGEAGVETQYF	TGTGCCACCAGCAGAGGTGAAGCGGGAGTGGAGACCCAGTACTTC
.	TRBD1	TRBV29-1	TRBJ1-2	CSVERDRGLGYTF	TGCAGCGTTGAACGGGACAGGGGGCTTGGCTACACCTTC
.	.	TRBV7-9	TRBJ1-2	CASSAAQGRGGYTF	TGTGCCAGCAGCGCAGCACAGGGTCGGGGAGGCTACACCTTC
.	.	TRBV28	TRBJ2-1	CAAEAYNEQFF	TGTGCCGCCGAGGCCTACAATGAGCAGTTCTTC
.	.	TRBV18	TRBJ2-3	CASSPPSGSTDTQYF	TGTGCCAGCTCACCACCGTCGGGGAGCACAGATACGCAGTATTTT
.	.	TRBV28	TRBJ1-2	CASTLGWSTPMGYTF	TGTGCCAGCACCCTGGGTTGGAGCACCCCAATGGGCTACACCTTC
.	TRBD1	TRBV6-1	TRBJ2-2	CASSALAGTGDTGELFF	TGTGCCAGCAGTGCCCTGGCCGGGACAGGGGACACCGGGGAGCTGTTTTTT
.	.	TRBV11-2	TRBJ2-7	CASSLPDTYEQYF	TGTGCCAGCAGCCTACCGGACACCTACGAGCAGTACTTC
once	TRBD1	TRBV5-4	TRBJ2-5	CASRKDREQETQYF	TGTGCCAGTAGAAAGGACAGGGAACAAGAGACCCAGTACTTC
.	.	TRBV30	TRBJ2-7	CAWMLERSDEQYF	TGTGCCTGGATGCTAGAGAGGTCCGACGAGCAGTACTTC
.	.	TRBV6-6	TRBJ2-1	CASSYSLGAGYEQFF	TGTGCCAGCAGTTACTCGTTGGGGGCTGGGTATGAGCAGTTCTTC
once	TRBD2	TRBV7-9	TRBJ2-1	CASRERGEQFF	TGTGCCAGCAGAGAGCGGGGTGAGCAGTTCTTC
.	.	TRBV2	TRBJ1-3	CASSDPDTGNRNTIYF	TGTGCCAGCAGTGACCCCGACACAGGGAACAGAAACACCATATATTTT
few	TRBD2	TRBV5-1	TRBJ2-1	CASTWLEGWTSGRRVNEQFF	TGCGCCAGCACCTGGTTGGAGGGATGGACTAGCGGGAGGAGGGTGAATGAGCAGTTCTTC
.	TRBD2	TRBV19	TRBJ2-1	CASSFSGSSYNEQFF	TGTGCCAGTAGTTTTAGCGGGAGCTCCTACAATGAGCAGTTCTTC
.	TRBD2	TRBV6-2/TRBV6-3	TRBJ2-1	CASSPYRLAGGNEQFF	TGTGCCAGCAGTCCCTACAGACTAGCGGGGGGCAATGAGCAGTTCTTC
.	.	TRBV5-1	TRBJ2-7	CASSLSVDYEQYF	TGCGCCAGCAGCTTGAGCGTAGACTACGAGCAGTACTTC
few	.	TRBV19	TRBJ1-5	CASRSEGAWGNQPQHF	TGTGCCAGTAGGTCGGAAGGGGCATGGGGCAATCAGCCCCAGCATTTT
once	.	TRBV14	TRBJ1-3	CASSRPSGNTIYF	TGTGCCAGCAGCCGGCCCTCTGGAAACACCATATATTTT
.	.	TRBV5-1	TRBJ2-7	CASSFSPGEQYF	TGCGCCAGCAGCTTCTCTCCCGGCGAGCAGTACTTC
.	TRBD2	TRBV28	TRBJ2-2	CASSSWLAGAGELFF	TGTGCCAGCAGCTCTTGGCTAGCGGGAGCCGGGGAGCTGTTTTTT
.	TRBD1	TRBV23-1	TRBJ1-2	CASSQWLGATGCRYGYTF	TGCGCCAGCAGTCAATGGTTGGGCGCGACAGGGTGCCGCTATGGCTACACCTTC
once	.	TRBV28	TRBJ2-3	CASSFGTRTDTQYF	TGTGCCAGCAGTTTTGGCACCCGCACAGATACGCAGTATTTT
.	.	TRBV30	TRBJ1-1	CAWSVGSGVNTEAFF	TGTGCCTGGAGTGTAGGTTCGGGGGTGAACACTGAAGCTTTCTTT
.	.	TRBV19	TRBJ1-5	CASSIDQYQPQHF	TGTGCCAGTAGTATAGATCAGTATCAGCCCCAGCATTTT
.	TRBD1	TRBV5-4	TRBJ2-3	CASSPGTGSDTQYF	TGTGCCAGCAGTCCCGGGACAGGGTCAGATACGCAGTATTTT
.	.	TRBV7-2	TRBJ2-1	CASSLDWSYNEQFF	TGTGCCAGCAGCTTGGACTGGTCCTACAATGAGCAGTTCTTC
.	.	TRBV6-5	TRBJ1-1	CASRRNTEAFF	TGTGCCAGCAGGAGGAACACTGAAGCTTTCTTT
.	.	TRBV29-1	TRBJ1-3	CSVDRGNTIYF	TGCAGCGTTGATCGGGGAAACACCATATATTTT
.	TRBD1	TRBV5-1	TRBJ2-5	CASNDAGQADKGTQYF	TGCGCCAGCAACGATGCTGGACAGGCCGACAAGGGGACCCAGTACTTC
.	.	TRBV5-6	TRBJ1-5	CASGRQNQPQHF	TGTGCCAGCGGTAGACAGAATCAGCCCCAGCATTTT